Listed below are T cell receptor beta chains from one sample, sequenced in a study of siplizumab effects on memory and regulatory T cells. Profiling relied on immunoSEQ multiplex PCR, and the TCRdb table lists in-frame clones only, not all of them. Found here are some 100,000 clones, 80% to 95% of them singletons; the top ten hold around 2.6%. Sequenced: CD4+ T cells sorted from blood. These receptors all stem from a human donor in good health. Some clones in this sample may be carry-over from other donors' samples. The CDR3 runs from the conserved cysteine through the conserved F or W. Each record gives: clone size, J gene, D gene, V gene, CDR3 DNA, CDR3 protein. A D gene is named only where the DNA matches it firmly. The size entry is marked missing in some rows and otherwise reads once, few, many or a size class.

clone size: few; J gene: TRBJ2-1; D gene: .; V gene: TRBV20-1; CDR3 DNA: TGCAGTGCTCCCGTAAACAATGAGCAGTTCTTC; CDR3 protein: CSAPVNNEQFF
clone size: once; J gene: TRBJ2-5; D gene: .; V gene: TRBV10-3; CDR3 DNA: TGTGCCACCTTTCCGGGACTCGGGGAGACCCAGTACTTC; CDR3 protein: CATFPGLGETQYF
clone size: .; J gene: TRBJ2-2; D gene: .; V gene: TRBV27; CDR3 DNA: TGTGCCAGCAGTTCATGGGAGAACACCGGGGAGCTGTTTTTT; CDR3 protein: CASSSWENTGELFF
clone size: .; J gene: TRBJ2-5; D gene: .; V gene: TRBV7-3; CDR3 DNA: TGTGCCAGCAGCTTAATACCAGAGGAGACCCAGTACTTC; CDR3 protein: CASSLIPEETQYF
clone size: .; J gene: TRBJ2-3; D gene: .; V gene: TRBV7-3; CDR3 DNA: TGTGCCAGCAGCTGGACTGGAACAGATACGCAGTATTTT; CDR3 protein: CASSWTGTDTQYF
clone size: .; J gene: TRBJ2-1; D gene: TRBD2; V gene: TRBV4-1; CDR3 DNA: TGCGCCAGCAGCCAACCCCGGACTAGCTCCTACAATGAGCAGTTCTTC; CDR3 protein: CASSQPRTSSYNEQFF
clone size: .; J gene: TRBJ2-1; D gene: .; V gene: TRBV9; CDR3 DNA: TGTGCCAGCAGCGTAGGGTTAGGCCTACTGGAGCAGTTCTTC; CDR3 protein: CASSVGLGLLEQFF
clone size: .; J gene: TRBJ2-3; D gene: TRBD2; V gene: TRBV7-2; CDR3 DNA: TGTGCCAGCAGCTTAGGCCTAGCGGGAGGGTACGGAAATACGCAGTATTTT; CDR3 protein: CASSLGLAGGYGNTQYF
clone size: .; J gene: TRBJ2-5; D gene: .; V gene: TRBV11-2; CDR3 DNA: TGTGCCAGCAGCACCATACACGAGACCCAGTACTTC; CDR3 protein: CASSTIHETQYF
clone size: .; J gene: TRBJ2-7; D gene: TRBD1; V gene: TRBV6-6; CDR3 DNA: TGTGCCAGCAGCCGACAGGGCGAGCAGTACTTC; CDR3 protein: CASSRQGEQYF
clone size: .; J gene: TRBJ1-2; D gene: .; V gene: TRBV6-5; CDR3 DNA: TGTGCCAGCAGTCGGACGGCCCAGAATGGCTACACCTTC; CDR3 protein: CASSRTAQNGYTF
clone size: .; J gene: TRBJ2-6; D gene: .; V gene: TRBV5-1; CDR3 DNA: TGCGCCAGCTGTACTAATGGGGCCAACGTCCTGACTTTC; CDR3 protein: CASCTNGANVLTF
clone size: few; J gene: TRBJ2-5; D gene: TRBD2; V gene: TRBV5-6; CDR3 DNA: TGTGCCAGCAGCTTGGAGGGCCTTCGACTAGCGGCACAAGAGACCCAGTACTTC; CDR3 protein: CASSLEGLRLAAQETQYF
clone size: once; J gene: TRBJ1-6; D gene: TRBD1; V gene: TRBV19; CDR3 DNA: TGTGCCAGTGGACCACCCGGACAGGGTTGGTCACCCCTCCACTTT; CDR3 protein: CASGPPGQGWSPLHF
clone size: .; J gene: TRBJ2-7; D gene: TRBD1; V gene: TRBV19; CDR3 DNA: TGTGCCAGTAGTCCGCAGGACAGGGGCTACGAGCAGTACTTC; CDR3 protein: CASSPQDRGYEQYF
clone size: .; J gene: TRBJ2-5; D gene: .; V gene: TRBV7-7; CDR3 DNA: TGTGCTAGCAGCTCATTGGGGAGGACAGAGACCCAGTACTTC; CDR3 protein: CASSSLGRTETQYF
clone size: .; J gene: TRBJ1-4; D gene: TRBD1; V gene: TRBV19; CDR3 DNA: TGTGCCAGTAGTACCTCCGGGACAGTTAATGAAAAACTGTTTTTT; CDR3 protein: CASSTSGTVNEKLFF
clone size: .; J gene: TRBJ2-1; D gene: .; V gene: TRBV19; CDR3 DNA: TGTGCCAGTAGCAGGGGCGAGTTCGGGGTCGGGGGAGAGCAGTTCTTC; CDR3 protein: CASSRGEFGVGGEQFF
clone size: once; J gene: TRBJ2-2; D gene: TRBD1; V gene: TRBV6-1; CDR3 DNA: TGTGCCACCTTACCGGGACAGAGGACCGGGGAGCTGTTTTTT; CDR3 protein: CATLPGQRTGELFF
clone size: .; J gene: TRBJ2-1; D gene: TRBD2; V gene: TRBV6-5; CDR3 DNA: TGTGCCAGCAGTTTGGGACTAGCGGGAGTTGATGAGCAGTTCTTC; CDR3 protein: CASSLGLAGVDEQFF